The 13 T cell receptor beta chains in this list originate from one sample, sequenced in a study of radiotherapy plus CTLA-4 blockade in lung cancer. The assay was immunoSEQ multiplex PCR, and TCRdb's table has in-frame clones only and misses some. There are fewer than 100,000 clones in the sample; about four fifths occur only once, and approximately 0.73% lies in the top ten. Sequencing was performed on peripheral blood, taken from a patient treated with radiotherapy plus ipilimumab. The receptors were sampled from a human donor with non-small cell lung cancer who had stable disease on radiotherapy plus ipilimumab.

This clone was seen just once. The rearrangement joins TRBV2 to TRBJ2-1, with TRBD2 matching 11 bases. CDR3 length: 21 residues. Germline V CDR1 and CDR2: SNHLY, FYNNEI. The V segment lost 6 bases and the J segment 0 bases; nucleotides outside the gene matches: 19. CDR3 nucleotide sequence: TGTGCCAGCAGCCTAGCGGGAGGCGAATTGTTGGGATTGAGCTCCTACAATGAGCAGTTCTTC. It translates to CASSLAGGELLGLSSYNEQFF.

The chain links TRBV19 to TRBJ2-3; 9 positions agree with TRBD2. The ends lost 6 bases at V and 1 base at J; junction bases unmatched: 5. Germline CDR1 LNHDA, CDR2 SQIVND (reference sequence). CDR3 length: 15 amino acids. CDR3 coding DNA: TGTGCCAGTAGGGGTAGCGGGAGAGGCACAGATACGCAGTATTTT. Translation gives CASRGSGRGTDTQYF.

This chain uses TRBV21-1 with TRBJ1-5; no DNA check was done on the table's D call, TRBD1. TRBV21-1 constitutes a pseudogene. The length of the CDR3 is 18 residues. CDR3 nucleotide sequence: TGTGCCAGCAGCGTCTCCGGGACAGGGGATCGGAGCAATCAGCCCCAGCATTTT. Its protein is CASSVSGTGDRSNQPQHF.

This clone was found once. This chain joins TRBV7-2 and TRBJ2-5; 9 bases are shared with TRBD1. The V gene's germline CDR1 is SGHTA and CDR2 FQGNSA. The V and J ends lost 7 bases and 5 bases, in that order; junction bases with no gene match: 5. CDR3 length: 13 amino acids. The CDR3 loop reads CASNYRGRETQYF. The CDR3 DNA is TGTGCCAGCAACTACAGGGGGCGGGAGACCCAGTACTTC.

This clone showed up just once. The chain links TRBV7-9 to TRBJ2-7; tentative D call: TRBD2 (6 bases). CDR3 length: 14 amino acids. The V gene lost 6 bases and the J gene lost 0 bases, with 12 bases spanning the gap. Germline lookup yields CDR1 SEHNR and CDR2 FQNEAQ (reference sequence). The CDR3 loop is CASRGLVSSYEQYF. The CDR3 DNA follows: TGTGCCAGCAGGGGACTTGTTAGCTCCTACGAGCAGTACTTC. The whole variable domain, remainder taken from reference TRBV7-9 and TRBJ2-7, is DTGVSQNPRHKITKRGQNVTFRCDPISEHNRLYWYRQTLGQGPEFLTYFQNEAQLEKSRLLSDRFSAERPKGSFSTLEIQRTEQGDSAMYLCASRGLVSSYEQYFGPGTRLTVT.

The V call is TRBV5-4, the J call TRBJ2-3; 10 bases are a match to TRBD2. CDR3 length: 18 residues. After removal of 5 bases from V and 0 bases from J, the junction contained 12 bases not matched to a gene. The V gene's germline CDR1 is SGHNT and CDR2 YYREEE (reference sequence). CDR3 region: CASRPTSGVTTSTDTQYF. CDR3 nucleotide sequence: TGTGCCAGCAGACCTACTAGCGGGGTTACTACTAGCACAGATACGCAGTATTTT.

The chain recombines TRBV7-6 with TRBJ2-3; D is possibly TRBD2 (5 bases). The CDR3 is 15 residues long. V dropped 5 bases and J dropped 4 bases, with 16 bases sitting between them. Germline values: CDR1 SGHVS, CDR2 FNYEAQ. The CDR3 DNA follows: TGTGCCAGCAGCCCACGACGGGGTGCGGCAGATACGCAGTATTTT. It specifies CASSPRRGAADTQYF. The whole variable domain, remainder taken from reference TRBV7-6 and TRBJ2-3, is GAGVSQSPRYKVTKRGQDVALRCDPISGHVSLYWYRQALGQGPEFLTYFNYEAQQDKSGLPNDRFSAERPEGSISTLTIQRTEQRDSAMYRCASSPRRGAADTQYFGPGTRLTVL.

The rearrangement joins TRBV6-1 to TRBJ1-6; the D is unclear. The germline V gene encodes CDR1 MNHNS and CDR2 SASEGT. CDR3 length: 11 amino acids. V shed 4 bases and J shed 10 bases, with 5 bases lying between them. CDR3 coding DNA: TGTGCCAGCAGTGCCCTATCACCCCTCCACTTT. Protein product: CASSALSPLHF.

On this clone: Additional DNA sequences in this sample encode the identical CDR3. The V gene is TRBV5-1, the J gene TRBJ2-3, with unresolved D. The CDR3 runs 13 residues. Trimming removed 0 bases at V and 1 base at J, with 3 bases between. Germline V gene lookup returns CDR1 SGHRS and CDR2 YFSETQ. The CDR3 DNA is TGCGCCAGCAGCTTGGAGGGCACAGATACGCAGTATTTT. Protein sequence: CASSLEGTDTQYF.

This clone was recorded only once. The chain combines TRBV18 with TRBJ2-1, with 8 bases lining up with TRBD2. The CDR3 is 16 residues long. CDR1 is KGHSH, CDR2 LQKENI, per germline. V lost 6 bases to trimming and J lost 4 bases; unmatched junction nucleotides: 11. CDR3 sequence reads: CASSPNRAGVYNEQFF. The CDR3 DNA reads TGTGCCAGCTCCCCGAACAGAGCGGGGGTTTACAATGAGCAGTTCTTC.

The chain combines TRBV2 with TRBJ2-7; 8 bases are a match to TRBD2. The CDR3 loop spans 14 amino acids. With V trimmed by 6 bases and J by 1 base, 5 bases remained unmatched. Per the germline V gene, CDR1 is SNHLY and CDR2 is FYNNEI. CDR3 sequence reads: CASSLLAESYEQYF. The CDR3, as DNA: TGTGCCAGCAGCCTACTAGCGGAGTCCTACGAGCAGTACTTC. Full variable domain (remainder filled in from reference TRBV2 and TRBJ2-7): EPEVTQTPSHQVTQMGQEVILRCVPISNHLYFYWYRQILGQKVEFLVSFYNNEISEKSEIFDDQFSVERPDGSNFTLKIRSTKLEDSAMYFCASSLLAESYEQYFGPGTRLTVT.

This clone turned up a few times. The rearrangement uses TRBV28 and TRBJ1-4, with TRBD1 as a possible D gene (5 bases). This CDR3 has 14 residues. Per germline, CDR1 MDHEN and CDR2 SYDVKM. The V and J ends lost 2 bases and 8 bases respectively, with 12 bases between them. CDR3 bases: TGTGCCAGCAGTTTAAGGGGTGGAGGAGAAAAACTGTTTTTT. This gives the protein CASSLRGGGEKLFF.

V is TRBV5-4 and J is TRBJ1-5; 7 bases are a match to TRBD1. The CDR3 runs 15 residues. Germline-derived CDR1 and CDR2 are SGHNT and YYREEE (reference sequence). The ends lost 1 base at V and 1 base at J; junction bases unmatched: 2. The CDR3 region has the DNA TGTGCCAGCAGCTTGAAGGGGGCAAGCAATCAGCCCCAGCATTTT. It specifies CASSLKGASNQPQHF.